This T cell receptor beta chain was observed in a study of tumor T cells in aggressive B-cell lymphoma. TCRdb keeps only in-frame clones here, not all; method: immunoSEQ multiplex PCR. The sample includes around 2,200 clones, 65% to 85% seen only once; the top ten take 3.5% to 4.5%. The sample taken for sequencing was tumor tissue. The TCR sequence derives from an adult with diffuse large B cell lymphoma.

The CDR3 DNA reads as TGTGCCAGCAGCTCCGGGACTAGCGGGAGGCCAGATACGCAGTATTTT. Amino acid sequence: CASSSGTSGRPDTQYF. This chain links TRBV11-1 with TRBJ2-3, with 15 bases aligning to TRBD2. V shed 4 bases and J 4 bases; nucleotides not matched to a gene: 3. The CDR3 consists of 16 residues. Per germline, CDR1 SGHAT and CDR2 FQDESV (reference sequence).